These T cell receptor beta chains were read from a single sample in a study of CD8 T cells in ankylosing spondylitis. TCRdb re-called the 5' RACE reads with MiXCR, one entry per CDR3 protein. In the table there are about 750,000 distinct CDR3 sequences, 15% to 20% of which are singletons. Material: blood, either unsorted or a sorted T cell fraction (not recorded which). These receptors were collected from a male donor with ankylosing spondylitis. The CDR3 runs from the conserved cysteine through the conserved F or W. D genes are given only for firm matches. The listing skips clone size in some rows; elsewhere it reads once, few, many or a size class.

>NA|TRBJ2-5|NA|TRBV12-3/TRBV12-4
CASSFGKTQYF
TGTGCCAGCAGTTTCGGAAAGACCCAGTACTTC
>NA|TRBJ1-2|NA|TRBV6-5
CASSYSTGWGSGYTF
TGTGCCAGCAGTTACTCTACCGGGTGGGGAAGTGGCTACACCTTC
>NA|TRBJ2-7|NA|TRBV4-1
CASSQGAQGSSEQYF
TGCGCCAGCAGCCAAGGGGCCCAGGGTTCGTCCGAGCAGTACTTC
>few|TRBJ2-6|NA|TRBV4-2
CASSQVYSGANVLTF
TGTGCCAGCAGCCAGGTGTATTCTGGGGCCAACGTCCTGACTTTC
>NA|TRBJ2-7|TRBD1|TRBV30
CAWTRGQGGEQYF
TGTGCCTGGACTCGGGGACAGGGTGGCGAGCAGTACTTC
>few|TRBJ2-3|NA|TRBV7-6
CAVLEGGTQYF
TGTGCCGTTCTCGAGGGGGGTACGCAGTATTTT
>NA|TRBJ2-1|TRBD2|TRBV20-1
CSAEARGRGDYNEQFF
TGCAGTGCTGAGGCACGGGGGAGGGGTGATTACAATGAGCAGTTCTTC
>NA|TRBJ1-4|NA|TRBV15
CATSRGDRRNEKLFF
TGTGCCACCAGCAGAGGCGACAGGCGTAATGAAAAACTGTTTTTT
>few|TRBJ1-1|TRBD1|TRBV5-5
CASSPGTVANTEAFF
TGTGCCAGCAGCCCCGGGACAGTCGCGAACACTGAAGCTTTCTTT
>many|TRBJ1-1|NA|TRBV11-1
CASSLGAGMNTEAFF
TGTGCCAGCAGCTTAGGGGCGGGAATGAACACTGAAGCTTTCTTT